Listed below are T cell receptor beta chains from one sample, sequenced in a study of blood T cell repertoires in COVID-19. Profiling relied on immunoSEQ multiplex PCR, and the TCRdb table lists in-frame clones only, not all of them. Counted here are around 30,000 clones, around 77% occurring once; the ten biggest clones make up about a sixth. Sequencing input: peripheral blood. The receptor source for this set is a human donor in a cohort sampled during active COVID-19. The CDR3 runs from the conserved cysteine through the conserved F or W. A D gene is named only where the DNA matches it firmly. Clone size appears in some rows only: once, few, many, or a class for an expanded clone.

d_call: TRBD2; v_call: TRBV24-1; j_call: TRBJ2-1; clone_size: -; cdr3_nt: TGTGCCACCAGTGATAAGCTAGCGGGAGTCAAACTCGATGAGCAGTTCTTC; cdr3_aa: CATSDKLAGVKLDEQFF
d_call: TRBD2; v_call: TRBV11-2; j_call: TRBJ2-1; clone_size: -; cdr3_nt: TGTGCCAGCAGCTTAACTAGCGGGAGTTACAATGAGCAGTTCTTC; cdr3_aa: CASSLTSGSYNEQFF
d_call: -; v_call: TRBV18; j_call: TRBJ1-4; clone_size: once; cdr3_nt: TGTGCCAGCTCGCCACTAGAGGGAGAAAAACTGTTTTTT; cdr3_aa: CASSPLEGEKLFF
d_call: TRBD1; v_call: TRBV2; j_call: TRBJ1-2; clone_size: -; cdr3_nt: TGTGCCAGCAGTGCCGGGACAGTTTATGGCTACACCTTC; cdr3_aa: CASSAGTVYGYTF
d_call: -; v_call: TRBV3-1/TRBV3-2; j_call: TRBJ1-1; clone_size: -; cdr3_nt: TGTGCCAGCAGCCTTCACGGGAGGGAAATTGAAGCTTTCTTT; cdr3_aa: CASSLHGREIEAFF
d_call: -; v_call: TRBV21-1; j_call: TRBJ2-1; clone_size: -; cdr3_nt: TGTGCCACCCCGACAGGGGGTATCCAATGGGAGCAGTTCTTC; cdr3_aa: CATPTGGIQWEQFF
d_call: TRBD2; v_call: TRBV19; j_call: TRBJ2-3; clone_size: -; cdr3_nt: TGTGCCAGTAGTATTCGGGGGACTAGCGGGAGGGATACGCAGTATTTT; cdr3_aa: CASSIRGTSGRDTQYF
d_call: -; v_call: TRBV7-6; j_call: TRBJ1-6; clone_size: few; cdr3_nt: TGTGCCAGCAGCTTACAAGGGGCCTATAATTCACCCCTCCACTTT; cdr3_aa: CASSLQGAYNSPLHF
d_call: -; v_call: TRBV3-1/TRBV3-2; j_call: TRBJ1-4; clone_size: -; cdr3_nt: TGTGCCAGCCGGGGGATCGAAAAACTGTTTTTT; cdr3_aa: CASRGIEKLFF
d_call: TRBD2; v_call: TRBV5-8; j_call: TRBJ2-5; clone_size: -; cdr3_nt: TGTGCCAGCAGCCCCGGACTAGCAGATCAAGAGACCCAGTACTTC; cdr3_aa: CASSPGLADQETQYF
d_call: TRBD2; v_call: TRBV19; j_call: TRBJ2-1; clone_size: -; cdr3_nt: TGTGCCAGTAGTCCAACTAGCGGGGGGTACAATGAGCAGTTCTTC; cdr3_aa: CASSPTSGGYNEQFF
d_call: -; v_call: TRBV5-5; j_call: TRBJ2-7; clone_size: -; cdr3_nt: TGTGCCAGCAGCTTAGTCTATCCGGCCTACGAGCAGTACTTC; cdr3_aa: CASSLVYPAYEQYF
d_call: TRBD1; v_call: TRBV9; j_call: TRBJ1-2; clone_size: -; cdr3_nt: TGTGCCAGCAGCGTGAGGGGGCCGTATGGCTACACCTTC; cdr3_aa: CASSVRGPYGYTF
d_call: -; v_call: TRBV18; j_call: TRBJ1-1; clone_size: once; cdr3_nt: TGTGCCAGCTCACCACAAAGGGCCCAGGGGCGCATGAACACTGAAGCTTTCTTT; cdr3_aa: CASSPQRAQGRMNTEAFF